This T cell receptor (beta chain) was retrieved from a study of blood T cell repertoires in COVID-19. In the study overall: Researchers got acute and convalescent COVID-19 samples from the United States, Italy and Spain.

The repertoire was sequenced with immunoSEQ multiplex PCR; TCRdb's copy has only in-frame clones and lacks some. The table has some 160,000 clones, about 90% seen once. Trimming shortened V by 6 bases and J by 6 bases, and 12 bases separated the two germline ends. This CDR3 has 13 residues. Per the germline V gene, CDR1 is LNHDA and CDR2 is SQIVND (reference sequence). The J gene is TRBJ1-5, the V gene TRBV19, with D possibly being TRBD1 (6 bases). The sequencing sample was made of peripheral blood. The receptor comes from a man aged 60 to 69 with acute or convalescent COVID-19. CDR3 nucleotide sequence: TGTGCCAGTAGAGGGGGGGGTTTTCAGCCCCAGCATTTT. It specifies CASRGGGFQPQHF.